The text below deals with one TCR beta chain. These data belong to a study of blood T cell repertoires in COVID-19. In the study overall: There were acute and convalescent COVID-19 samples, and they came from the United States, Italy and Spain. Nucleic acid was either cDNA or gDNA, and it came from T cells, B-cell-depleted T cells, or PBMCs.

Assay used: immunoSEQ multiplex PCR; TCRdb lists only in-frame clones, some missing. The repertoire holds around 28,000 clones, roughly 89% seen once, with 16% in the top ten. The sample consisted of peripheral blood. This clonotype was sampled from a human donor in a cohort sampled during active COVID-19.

The CDR3 bases are TGTGCCAGCAGTGAGGGACTAGCGGGGGACTACGAGCAGTACTTC. This sequence encodes CASSEGLAGDYEQYF. The chain joins TRBV6-1 to TRBJ2-7; 14 bases match TRBD2. The CDR3 totals 15 residues. The germline V gene has CDR1 MNHNS and CDR2 SASEGT. The trim removed 3 bases at V and 3 bases at J, leaving 1 base unmatched.